The T cell receptor beta chain under discussion was sequenced for a study of tumor and adjacent non-tumor tissue in lung cancer. This sample's RNA came from whole unsorted tissue. This non-tumor lung sample came from over 3 cm beyond the tumor edge. The study's findings and limits: Tumor TCR diversity, when higher, was linked to shorter survival.

The library came from three nested PCR rounds adapted from ARM-PCR protocols. TCRdb recomputed calls from the multiplex PCR reads with MiXCR, one row per CDR3 protein. Here the sample spans fewer than 100,000 distinct CDR3 sequences, about four fifths being singletons. Concerning this clonotype itself: Its antigen is currently unknown.

CDR3 length equals 14 residues. Germline loops: CDR1 SGHNT, CDR2 YYREEE (reference sequence). The chain has TRBV5-4 and TRBJ2-5; D not certain. Sequencing was performed on distant non-tumor lung tissue. This TCR came from a man aged 60-69 years with non-small cell lung cancer. The CDR3 region is CVSRVDLYQETQYF. Here the CDR3 DNA reads TGTGTCAGTAGGGTTGATCTGTACCAAGAGACCCAGTACTTC.